This TCR beta chain was sequenced during a study of cytomegalovirus exposure and HLA in healthy donors. The study, taken as a whole, reports: Indistinguishable V segments such as TRBV6-2 and TRBV6-3 were excluded.

Germline V lookup: CDR1 MNHNY, CDR2 SVGAGI (reference sequence). The V gene lost 6 bases and the J gene lost 4 bases, with 7 bases spanning the gap. This CDR3 is built from 11 residues. This clone turned up a few times. Its specificity is not known. Researchers ran the PCR with 60 Vbeta and 13 Jbeta primers. The data were produced by immunoSEQ multiplex PCR, yet TCRdb's version contains in-frame clones alone and is incomplete. The data hold about 120,000 clones, with around 77% observed a single time. This receptor was obtained from a man aged 35-49 years in good health and CMV-seropositive. The chain combines TRBV6-6 with TRBJ2-7, with a tentative D call TRBD1 (5 bases). The source material was PBMCs. DNA of the CDR3: TGTGCCAGCAGAGGGGCGTACGAGCAGTACTTC. It codes for CASRGAYEQYF.